This T cell receptor (beta chain) derives from a study of monozygotic twins with inflammatory bowel disease. Notes on the study in general: Especially with disease activity, IBD patients had fewer clonotypes in common with others than healthy twins did. No difference was seen in repertoire similarity between concordant and discordant twins, possibly from limited power. On the inverse Simpson index, IBD patients scored lower for TCRbeta diversity than healthy co-twins. Part of the variability in patient repertoires may have come from differing immunosuppressive treatments.

On this clonotype: Its target is not known.

After re-calling the 5' RACE reads, TCRdb lists one entry per CDR3 protein, DNA absent. This sample contains 200,000 to 250,000 distinct CDR3 sequences. The CDR3 consists of 15 residues. Germline CDR1 reads SGHNT; CDR2 reads YYREEE (reference sequence). The sequence derives from a human donor with ulcerative colitis or Crohn's disease, or a healthy co-twin of an affected twin (not recorded which). The rearrangement links TRBV5-4 to TRBJ2-1; with no DNA, the TCRdb D assignment of TRBD2 cannot be verified. Sequencing used blood. CDR3: CASSLTSGGSNEQFF.